The rows below give T cell receptor beta chains drawn from one sample of a study of CD8+ T cells in alopecia areata. Measured with immunoSEQ multiplex PCR; TCRdb has only the in-frame clones, and not every one. This table has 15,000 to 20,000 clones, around 60% appearing once. Sequencing used skin, obtained at week 4, from a patient treated with tofacitinib. These TCRs come from a human donor with alopecia areata. CDR3s include the opening cysteine and the closing phenylalanine or tryptophan. A D gene is named only where the DNA matches it firmly. Only part of the rows carry a size: once, few, many, or a class if the clone is expanded.

d_call	v_call	j_call	clone_size	cdr3_nt	cdr3_aa
.	TRBV30	TRBJ1-6	.	TGTGCCTGGACCGATACCTATAATTCACCCCTCCACTTT	CAWTDTYNSPLHF
.	TRBV7-9	TRBJ2-7	few	TGTGCCAGCAGCTCACTCCGGGACGAGCAGTACTTC	CASSSLRDEQYF
.	TRBV5-4	TRBJ2-7	.	TGTGCCAGCAGCACGCCAGGGGGGCCGTACGAGCAGTACTTC	CASSTPGGPYEQYF
.	TRBV6-6	TRBJ1-1	.	TGTGCCAGCACCTACGGGGGAGGTACTGAAGCTTTCTTT	CASTYGGGTEAFF
TRBD1	TRBV5-1	TRBJ1-1	.	TGCGCCAGCAGCCCGATAGGACAGGGATACACTGAAGCTTTCTTT	CASSPIGQGYTEAFF
.	TRBV6-8	TRBJ1-5	.	TGTGCCAGCGGGAATCAGCCCCAGCATTTT	CASGNQPQHF
.	TRBV29-1	TRBJ1-1	.	TGCAGCGTTGGTGATGGTGAAGCTTTCTTT	CSVGDGEAFF
.	TRBV5-6	TRBJ1-1	few	TGTGCCAGCAGCTCCACTATGAACACTGAAGCTTTCTTT	CASSSTMNTEAFF
.	TRBV5-1	TRBJ2-7	.	TGTGCCAGCAGCTTGATCAGGGGCGAGCAGTACTTC	CASSLIRGEQYF
TRBD1	TRBV4-1	TRBJ2-6	.	TGCGCCAGCAGCCCTTCACCCGGGACAGAGAGTAGCTCTGGGGCCAACGTCCTGACTTTC	CASSPSPGTESSSGANVLTF
.	TRBV11-2	TRBJ2-4	.	TGTGCCAGCAGCCCCGGACACACCCTAGCCAAAAACATTCAGTACTTC	CASSPGHTLAKNIQYF
.	TRBV18	TRBJ1-5	.	TGTGCCAGCTCACCAGAGGGGTTTGGTAATCAGCCCCAGCATTTT	CASSPEGFGNQPQHF
.	TRBV10-3	TRBJ1-4	.	TGTGCCATCAGTGAGTCGGGGACACCTAAACTGTTTTTT	CAISESGTPKLFF
.	TRBV27	TRBJ2-1	.	TGTGCCAGCAGTTCGACTAGGAATGAGCAGTTCTTC	CASSSTRNEQFF
TRBD1	TRBV7-7	TRBJ2-5	.	TGTGCTAGCAGCCGGGGACAGGGGATTGAGACCCAGTACTTC	CASSRGQGIETQYF
.	TRBV5-1	TRBJ2-7	.	TGCGCCAGCAGCCCCCGGGAAAGCTCCTACGAGCAGTACTTC	CASSPRESSYEQYF
TRBD2	TRBV27	TRBJ2-3	.	TGTGCCAGCAGCCCCGGGACTAGCGGGGTTATTAGCACAGATACGCAGTATTTT	CASSPGTSGVISTDTQYF
.	TRBV28	TRBJ2-7	.	TGTGCCAGCAGTTTACGGGGACTGTACTACGAGCAGTACTTC	CASSLRGLYYEQYF
TRBD1	TRBV18	TRBJ1-2	once	TGTGCCAGCCTGCACGAAAGGACAGGGCGAGGCTACACCTTC	CASLHERTGRGYTF
TRBD2	TRBV9	TRBJ2-1	once	TGTGCCAGCAGCGATCGCGAGGCTAGCGGGGGGGCCAGGATTGAGCAGTTCTTC	CASSDREASGGARIEQFF
.	TRBV27	TRBJ2-7	.	TGTGCCAGCAGTTTATCGATGGGGAAGGCGACCTACGAGCAGTACTTC	CASSLSMGKATYEQYF
.	TRBV5-4	TRBJ2-7	.	TGTGCCAGCAGCTTGTGGGACAACCACTACGAGCAGTACTTC	CASSLWDNHYEQYF
.	TRBV6-5	TRBJ1-3	.	TGTGCCAGCAGTAGTTCCAGGGTACCCGGAAACACCATATATTTT	CASSSSRVPGNTIYF
.	TRBV7-2	TRBJ1-2	.	TGTGCCAGCAGCTCCGAAATCGGGGGCGGCTACACCTTC	CASSSEIGGGYTF
.	TRBV15	TRBJ1-5	.	TGTGCCACCAGCAGAGAGAATCAGCCCCAGCATTTT	CATSRENQPQHF
TRBD1	TRBV7-9	TRBJ1-2	few	TGTGCCAGCAGCTTAACAGGGGGGGATGGCTACACCTTC	CASSLTGGDGYTF
.	TRBV19	TRBJ2-7	.	TGTGCCAGTAACCAACCAGGGCAGGGGAGCTCCTACGAGCAGTACTTC	CASNQPGQGSSYEQYF
.	TRBV11-2	TRBJ2-3	.	TGTGCCAGCAGCTCCGGACCCGTTCTCACAGATACGCAGTATTTT	CASSSGPVLTDTQYF
.	TRBV7-2	TRBJ2-1	few	TGTGCCAGCAGCTTAGAGGGGGACACCCACAATGAGCAGTTCTTC	CASSLEGDTHNEQFF
.	TRBV10-3	TRBJ2-5	few	TGTGCCATCGCCTCTCCCGGGTTGGAGACCCAGTACTTC	CAIASPGLETQYF
.	TRBV28	TRBJ1-5	.	TGTGCCAGCAGTTCGGCGCAGGGGTCCTTTAGCAATCAGCCCCAGCATTTT	CASSSAQGSFSNQPQHF
TRBD1	TRBV7-2	TRBJ2-7	few	TGTGCCAGCAGCTCGACGACAGGGGCGGACTACGAGCAGTACTTC	CASSSTTGADYEQYF
.	TRBV19	TRBJ2-5	.	TGTGCCAGTAGTATTTCCGGCACATTAGGAGAGACCCAGTACTTC	CASSISGTLGETQYF
.	TRBV5-1	TRBJ1-3	once	TGCGCCAGCAGCTTGGCCGCGGGAAACACCATATATTTT	CASSLAAGNTIYF
.	TRBV6-5	TRBJ1-3	.	TGTGCCAGCAGTTACGGGGGCTCTGGAAACACCATATATTTT	CASSYGGSGNTIYF